This TCR beta chain originates from a study of blood T cell repertoires in COVID-19. Study-wide context: The study drew acute and convalescent COVID-19 samples from the United States, Italy and Spain. In each case, the material was cDNA or gDNA derived from T cells, B-cell-depleted T cells, or PBMCs.

CDR1 is MNHEY and CDR2 is SMNVEV in the germline V gene (reference sequence). V was clipped by 2 bases and J by 6 bases, with 13 bases between them. This CDR3 has 14 residues. The assay was immunoSEQ multiplex PCR, and TCRdb's table has in-frame clones only and misses some. Of around 60,000 clones in the sample, 70% to 90% were seen once. The sequenced sample consisted of peripheral blood. This receptor was taken from a man aged 80 or over with acute or convalescent COVID-19. The genes are TRBV27 and TRBJ1-1; unclear D gene. The CDR3 nucleotides read TGTGCCAGCAGTTTACGAGGCGGCCTGGCTGAAGCTTTCTTT. It codes for CASSLRGGLAEAFF.